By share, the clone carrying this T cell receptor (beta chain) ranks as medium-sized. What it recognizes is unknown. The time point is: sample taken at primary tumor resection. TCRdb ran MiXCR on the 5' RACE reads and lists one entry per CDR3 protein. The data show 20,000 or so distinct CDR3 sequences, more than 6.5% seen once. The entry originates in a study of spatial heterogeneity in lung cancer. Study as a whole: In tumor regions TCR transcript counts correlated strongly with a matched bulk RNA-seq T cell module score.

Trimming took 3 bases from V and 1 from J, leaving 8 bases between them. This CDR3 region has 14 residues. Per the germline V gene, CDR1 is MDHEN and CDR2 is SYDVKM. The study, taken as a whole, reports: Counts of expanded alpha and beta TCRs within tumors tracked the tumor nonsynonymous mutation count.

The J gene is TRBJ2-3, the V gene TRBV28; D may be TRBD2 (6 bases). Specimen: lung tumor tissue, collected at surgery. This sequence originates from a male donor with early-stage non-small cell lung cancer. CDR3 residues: CASSFVAGTDTQYF. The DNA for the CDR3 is TGTGCCAGCAGTTTTGTAGCGGGCACAGATACGCAGTATTTT.